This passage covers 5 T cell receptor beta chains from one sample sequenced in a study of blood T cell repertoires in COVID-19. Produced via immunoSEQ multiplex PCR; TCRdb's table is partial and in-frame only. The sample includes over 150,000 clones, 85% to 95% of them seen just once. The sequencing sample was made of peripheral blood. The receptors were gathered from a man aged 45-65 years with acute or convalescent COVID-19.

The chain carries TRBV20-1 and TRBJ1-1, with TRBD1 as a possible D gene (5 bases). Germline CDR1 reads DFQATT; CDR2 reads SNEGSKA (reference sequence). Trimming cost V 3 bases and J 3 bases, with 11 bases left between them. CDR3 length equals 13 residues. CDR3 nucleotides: TGCAGTGCTAGTCAGGACATCTACACTGAAGCTTTCTTT. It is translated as CSASQDIYTEAFF.

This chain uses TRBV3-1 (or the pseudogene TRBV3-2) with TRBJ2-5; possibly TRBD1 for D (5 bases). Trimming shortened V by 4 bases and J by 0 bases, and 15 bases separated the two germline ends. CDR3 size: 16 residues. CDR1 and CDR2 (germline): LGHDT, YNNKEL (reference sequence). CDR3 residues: CASSPLWEGDQETQYF. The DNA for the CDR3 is TGTGCCAGCAGCCCCCTTTGGGAAGGGGACCAAGAGACCCAGTACTTC.

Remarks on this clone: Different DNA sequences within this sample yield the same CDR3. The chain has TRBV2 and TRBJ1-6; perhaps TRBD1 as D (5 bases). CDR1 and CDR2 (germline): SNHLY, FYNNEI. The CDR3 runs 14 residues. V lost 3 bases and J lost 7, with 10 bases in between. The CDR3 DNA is TGTGCCAGCAGTGAGGCCAGGGTGAATTCACCCCTCCACTTT. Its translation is CASSEARVNSPLHF.

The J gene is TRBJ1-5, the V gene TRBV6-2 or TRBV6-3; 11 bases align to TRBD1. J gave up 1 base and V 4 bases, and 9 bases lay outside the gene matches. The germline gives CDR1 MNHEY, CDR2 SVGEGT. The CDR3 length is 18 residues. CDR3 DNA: TGTGCCAGCAGTTCCTTCGGGACAGGGGGTTGGAGCAATCAGCCCCAGCATTTT. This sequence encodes CASSSFGTGGWSNQPQHF.

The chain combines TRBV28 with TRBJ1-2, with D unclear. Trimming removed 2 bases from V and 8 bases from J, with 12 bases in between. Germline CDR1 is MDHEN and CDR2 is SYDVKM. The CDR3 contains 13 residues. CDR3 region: CASSLNRVRGYTF. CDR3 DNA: TGTGCCAGCAGTTTAAACAGAGTGAGAGGCTACACCTTC.